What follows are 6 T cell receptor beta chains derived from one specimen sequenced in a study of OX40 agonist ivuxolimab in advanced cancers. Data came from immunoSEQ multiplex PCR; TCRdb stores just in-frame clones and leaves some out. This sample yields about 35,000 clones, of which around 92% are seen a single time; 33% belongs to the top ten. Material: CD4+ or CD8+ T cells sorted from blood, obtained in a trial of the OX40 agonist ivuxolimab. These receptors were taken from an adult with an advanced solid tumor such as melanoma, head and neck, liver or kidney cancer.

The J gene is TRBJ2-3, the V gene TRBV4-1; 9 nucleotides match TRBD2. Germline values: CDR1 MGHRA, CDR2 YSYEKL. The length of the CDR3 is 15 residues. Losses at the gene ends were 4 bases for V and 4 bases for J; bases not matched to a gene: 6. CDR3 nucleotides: TGCGCCAGCAGCCCCCCCCGCGGGAGGGCAGATACGCAGTATTTT. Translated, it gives CASSPPRGRADTQYF.

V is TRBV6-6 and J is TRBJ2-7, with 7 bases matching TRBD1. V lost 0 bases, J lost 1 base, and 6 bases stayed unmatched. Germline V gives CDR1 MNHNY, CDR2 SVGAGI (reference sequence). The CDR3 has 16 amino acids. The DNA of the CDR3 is TGTGCCAGCAGTTACTCGACAGGGACACCATCCTACGAGCAGTACTTC. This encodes CASSYSTGTPSYEQYF.

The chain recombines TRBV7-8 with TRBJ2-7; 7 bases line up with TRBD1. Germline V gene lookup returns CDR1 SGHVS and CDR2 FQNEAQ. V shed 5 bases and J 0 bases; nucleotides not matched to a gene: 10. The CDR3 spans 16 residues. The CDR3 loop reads CASSHLMAGGSYEQYF. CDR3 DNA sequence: TGTGCCAGCAGCCATCTTATGGCAGGGGGCTCCTACGAGCAGTACTTC.

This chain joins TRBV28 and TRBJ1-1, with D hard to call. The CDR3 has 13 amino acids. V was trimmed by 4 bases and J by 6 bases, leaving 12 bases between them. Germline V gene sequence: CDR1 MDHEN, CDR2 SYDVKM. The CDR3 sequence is CASSSGGFPEAFF. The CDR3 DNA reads TGTGCCAGCAGTTCTGGAGGGTTCCCTGAAGCTTTCTTT.

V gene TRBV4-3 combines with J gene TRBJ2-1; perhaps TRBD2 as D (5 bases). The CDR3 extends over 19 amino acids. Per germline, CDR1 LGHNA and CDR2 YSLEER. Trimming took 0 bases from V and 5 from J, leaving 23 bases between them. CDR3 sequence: CASSQEGGWRGGYDNEQFF. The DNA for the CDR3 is TGCGCCAGCAGCCAAGAAGGCGGGTGGCGCGGAGGCTACGACAATGAGCAGTTCTTC.

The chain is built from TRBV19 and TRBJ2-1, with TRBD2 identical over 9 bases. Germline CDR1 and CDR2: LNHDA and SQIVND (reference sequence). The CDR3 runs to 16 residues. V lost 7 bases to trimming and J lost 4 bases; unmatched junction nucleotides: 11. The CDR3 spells CASTRWSGRSYNEQFF. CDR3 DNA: TGTGCCAGTACCCGTTGGAGCGGGAGGTCATACAATGAGCAGTTCTTC.